This record looks at one TCR beta chain sequence and its context. Its antigen remains undetermined. The sample holds no much larger clone one base away, and base qualities are not on file. Enrolling through a virtual design, the prospective study's participants ranged in age from roughly 18 to 100 years and lived across 20 to 25 United States geographic areas. In the prospective study, participants were assigned to cohorts based on the clinical history participants reported in a screening survey and a study questionnaire. In the prospective study, mobile phlebotomists collected whole blood, serum and a nasopharyngeal or oropharyngeal swab from each participant. Over a roughly 2-month period, participants in the prospective study had the option of providing additional blood draws and questionnaires. Before DNA extraction, blood samples from the prospective study were shipped at room temperature or frozen.

This specimen belongs to a study of blood T cell repertoires in COVID-19 (dated by TCRdb to the early 2020s). Background on the whole study: Collaborator samples came from the United States, Italy and Spain and covered acute and convalescent phases of COVID-19. The prospective study material was composed of cDNA or gDNA derived from T cells, B-cell-depleted T cells, or PBMCs. The dataset comprised deeply sampled blood TCRbeta repertoires from subjects exposed to, actively infected with, or recovered from COVID-19. The repertoires were made available in a free public database intended to serve as a resource for research on the immune response to SARS-CoV-2. The samples were drawn from two sources: the first 160 participants of the ongoing ImmuneRACE study, and 950 to 1,500 subjects contributed by 6 global collaborators. Nearly every sample came with metadata listing a de-identified subject ID, COVID-19 status, age in years and sex. HLA class I and class II types, where available, came from metadata supplied by the sample provider rather than from assay-based typing.

What the work shows at the level of the full study, not this receptor alone: The quantity of clinical and demographic metadata differed by source and by participant and was supplied without curation.

The germline V and J ends show losses of 5 bases and 8 bases respectively, and no gene match explains 9 bases of the junction. The CDR3 runs 14 residues from the cysteine to the phenylalanine. Only the CDR3 region is kept as DNA, spanning 42 bases read in frame from base 1. In the germline V gene, CDR1 corresponds to SGHTA and CDR2 to FQGTGA. TCRbeta CDR3 regions were amplified from genomic DNA using the immunoSEQ Assay, a bias-controlled multiplex PCR. Regarding the original processing steps: Nucleated cell counts per sample were estimated from amplification of reference gene primers within the assay. To quantify the absolute abundance of each unique TCRbeta CDR3 rearrangement, sequence reads were collapsed and filtered. For each sample, productive Simpson clonality was calculated by taking the square root of Simpson's diversity index across productive rearrangements. TCRdb carries this immuneACCESS record with in-frame sequences only. Its versions omit some clonotypes, under half of them owing to an unresolved V gene in the studies checked, with the rest unexplained. V and J calls and clone size are as listed in that table; D and trimming were resolved from the DNA. The sample yields some 230,000 clones; roughly four fifths were counted once. The ten largest account for 1.3% of the sample.

The sequence links TRBV7-3 to TRBJ2-1, with TRBD2 matching 7 junction bases. The clonotype was recovered from a woman aged 40 to 55 with acute COVID-19. The sample comprised PBMCs or T cells enriched from blood (not recorded which). The nucleotide sequence reads TGTGCCAGCAGCCCAGGAGGACTAGAGTATGAGCAGTTCTTC. Translated, it reads CASSPGGLEYEQFF.